This section outlines one T cell receptor beta chain sequence together with its context. Its antigen is unknown. No much larger clone exists at a distance of one base, and base qualities are not known. The immunoSEQ Assay, a bias-controlled multiplex PCR, was used to amplify TCRbeta CDR3 regions from genomic DNA. Processing in the source paper ran as follows. Nucleated cell counts per sample were estimated from amplification of reference gene primers within the assay. Sequence reads were collapsed and filtered to measure the absolute abundance of every unique TCRbeta CDR3 rearrangement. For each sample, productive Simpson clonality was calculated by taking the square root of Simpson's diversity index across productive rearrangements. Imported from immuneACCESS, the table was reduced by TCRdb to in-frame sequences with V and J called. These copies leave out some clones; in studies compared against another copy, an unresolved V gene accounts for under half, and the cause of the remainder is not known. That table supplies the V and J calls and clone size; D and trimming were determined from the DNA. The sample has about 330,000 clones on record, approximately 90% of them singletons. The ten largest account for under 6% of the sample.

In the prospective study, participants were 18 to 89 years old, resided in about two dozen geographic areas of the United States, and were enrolled through a virtual design. To assign participants to cohorts, the prospective study relied on clinical history that participants themselves reported in a screening survey and a study questionnaire. Recovered participants in ImmuneRACE Cohort 3 were defined as having two consecutive negative NP/OP PCR tests, clearance from a healthcare professional, or resolution of symptoms. In the prospective study, mobile phlebotomists collected whole blood, serum and a nasopharyngeal or oropharyngeal swab from each participant. Participants in the prospective study had the option to provide additional blood draws and questionnaires over an approximately two-month period. Before DNA extraction, prospective study blood samples were shipped either frozen or at room temperature.

The data stem from a study of blood T cell repertoires in COVID-19 (dated by TCRdb to 2019 to 2021). For the wider study: The collaborator samples originated in the United States, Italy and Spain and spanned the acute and convalescent phases of COVID-19. The prospective study material was composed of cDNA or gDNA derived from T cells, B-cell-depleted T cells, or PBMCs. Subjects who had been exposed to COVID-19, were actively infected with it, or had recovered from it provided the deeply sampled blood TCRbeta repertoires that made up the dataset. The repertoires were made available in a free public database intended to serve as a resource for research on the immune response to SARS-CoV-2. Samples came from the ongoing ImmuneRACE study (first 160 participants) plus 1,254 subjects from 6 global collaborators. Nearly every sample came with metadata listing a de-identified subject ID, COVID-19 status, age in years and sex. Where HLA class I and class II types were available, the types were taken from metadata supplied by the sample provider, not from assay-based typing.

CDR3 length: 13 amino acids, cysteine to phenylalanine. Just the 39-base CDR3 DNA is kept, in frame starting at base 1. According to the germline V gene (reference sequence), CDR1 reads SGHKS and CDR2 reads YYEKEE. The V and J ends are trimmed by 0 bases and 9 bases, leaving 12 bases between them. Broader findings and caveats from the paper: The quantity of clinical and demographic metadata differed by source and by participant and was supplied without curation.

The chain links TRBV5-5 with TRBJ2-5, with TRBD2 perhaps the D gene, on 6 matching bases. The receptor's source is a woman between 25 and 40 years old who had recovered from COVID-19. The sequenced material came from PBMCs or T cells enriched from blood (not recorded which). CDR3 reads: CASSLVIGGSQYF. The DNA sequence is as follows: TGTGCCAGCAGCTTGGTGATTGGGGGGTCCCAGTACTTC.